This section outlines one T cell receptor (beta chain) sequence together with its context. Its antigen target is currently unknown. Per-nucleotide qualities are absent, and no much larger clonotype sits a single base away. The data were taken from a study of cytomegalovirus exposure and HLA in healthy donors (dated by TCRdb to 2015 to 2018). In the study overall: An earlier analysis of approximately 600 of the donors reported 250 to 300 Gb of sequence data and 120 million or so unique TCR beta sequences from 150 million to 200 million T cells. The later analysis used no new phenotypic data to find candidate immune exposures, relying instead on TCR beta sequences and their occurrence across donors. The T cell repertoires of 666 subjects were profiled by immunosequencing and related to cytomegalovirus serostatus. Every repertoire in the discovery cohort had been generated on one and the same sequencing platform. A later genetic analysis used genome-wide SNP genotypes for about three fifths of the 666 donors, treating that subset as a discovery cohort. The number of donors typed differed by locus, with roughly 620-630 for A, B, C, DRB1 and DQB1, 522 for DQA1, 606 for DPA1, and some 440 for DPB1. Roughly 310 gigabases of sequencing data and approximately 84 million unique TCR sequences were included in an early release covering 550 to 800 HLA-typed donors. Alongside the repertoire data, information on donor age, sex, ethnicity and CMV serostatus was compiled. Besides the first cohort of roughly 700 subjects, a separate validation cohort made up of some 110 different subjects was used. To predict cytomegalovirus infection status, the study combined high-throughput TCR immunosequencing, statistical association of individual TCRs with disease status, and machine learning. HLA typing covered class I and class II loci at four-digit resolution. Among roughly 400 genotyped donors of the cohort, an average of 235,054 unique TCR beta nucleotide sequences were sequenced per donor, roughly 20% of them non-productive. Four or five DR-DQ haplotypes were handled as single units for association and clustering because linkage in the cohort was strong. To study patterns of TCR occurrence, a later analysis re-analyzed previously published TCR beta repertoires from 650 to 750 donors and added high-resolution HLA genotyping. Among the roughly 410 genotyped donors, roughly 80% belonged to the genetic ancestry cluster associated with self-reported Caucasian donors. The study aimed to test whether cataloging public T cell receptors could reveal signatures of past pathogen exposure. An earlier analysis of 587 of the donors used high-throughput TCR beta sequencing to judge whether each TCR beta V gene segment behaved as functional or pseudogenic.

The cohort was made up of under 800 healthy bone marrow donors. Cohort members were all nominally healthy when sampled, although unrecorded immune exposures were likely present. The donor was CMV seropositive and belonged to the group of about 290 seropositive cohort members. A peripheral blood sample was provided by each donor, and peripheral blood mononuclear cells were used for TCR beta sequencing. The Qiagen DNeasy Blood Extraction Kit was used to extract genomic DNA from the blood cell samples. The protocol used for the library was the immunoSEQ multiplex PCR assay. For the multiplex PCR, a mixture combining 60 forward primers for TCR Vbeta segments and 13 reverse primers for TCR Jbeta segments was used. A multiplex PCR assay on genomic DNA amplified the CDR3 region of rearranged TCR beta genes. The amplified TCR beta libraries were sequenced on the Illumina HiSeq System as 87-base-pair reads. Under the source paper's analysis protocol: Across the 666 repertoires, a later analysis counted tens of millions of unique TCR beta chains, some 11 million of which were shared by at least two donors. A nearest-neighbor algorithm error-corrected the raw reads and collapsed the reads into unique sequences, merging closely related sequences to remove PCR and sequencing errors. V, D and J gene segments were assigned by aligning CDR3 sequences to IMGT reference sequences. Each retained sequence needed at least a six-nucleotide match to both a V gene segment and a J gene segment. A rearrangement counted as productive if the CDR3 had no stop codons and remained in frame with V and J, and every other rearrangement counted as non-productive. CDR3 was defined according to IMGT convention as the region running from the second conserved V-encoded cysteine to the conserved J-encoded phenylalanine. The earlier analysis of 450 to 750 of the donors excluded any sequence lacking an unambiguous match to a single V gene segment. In an earlier analysis of some 590 of the donors, a V segment was called functional when productive rearrangements were above 56.7%, and segregating when the standard deviation between donors exceeded 5%. A statistical classification framework was built to diagnose cytomegalovirus status from the catalog of TCR beta chain sequences. In a later analysis, TCR nucleotide sequences were compared against IMGT/GENE-DB human TR gene sequences so that V and J genes could be assigned. The TCRdist pipeline was used in a later analysis to assign CDR3 sequences and most-parsimonious VDJ recombination scenarios. In a later analysis, every TCR beta chain was defined by the combination of its CDR3 amino acid sequence and its V-gene family, and reads without a unique V-gene family were dropped. A later analysis removed nearly 600 highly shared, low-generation-probability nucleotide sequences to deal with suspected cross-contamination and a sequencing artifact. For each public chain, a later analysis derived a clonal expansion index from normalized ranks of inferred template counts within each repertoire. Generation probabilities in a later analysis came from a VDJ recombination model fitted to out-of-frame rearrangements, and those results were checked against IGoR. In a later analysis, hypergeometric tests were used to score TCR-TCR, TCR-HLA and TCR-CMV co-occurrence, with a repertoire-size bias correction applied to TCR pairs. In a later analysis, false discovery rates were estimated by permuting HLA or CMV assignments 20 times. In a later analysis, co-occurring TCRs were grouped using DBSCAN, with TCRdist sequence similarity added in when clustering inside HLA-allele-positive subsets. Co-occurrence clustering excluded repertoires with fewer than 30,000 or more than 120,000 public chains, plus five with anomalous nucleotide sharing. TCRdb holds this immuneACCESS table with in-frame rearrangements only. Some clones are missing; in checked studies, unresolved V genes explain under half, and the rest has no known cause. V and J calls plus clone size are reproduced from that table; the DNA served to infer D and trimming. In this sample the table shows about 82,000 clones, approximately 74% of which occur a single time. In total, the top ten clones hold approximately 6% of the sample.

Reading the germline V gene gives CDR1 SNHLY and CDR2 FYNNEI. Relative to germline, V is missing 8 bases and J is missing 0 bases, with 7 bases of the junction outside any gene match. Measured from the cysteine to the phenylalanine, the CDR3 is 14 residues long. The kept DNA is CDR3 alone, 42 bases in frame from the first base. The study at large found these results: In a later analysis, TCR association rates were found to vary across HLA loci, with the most associated TCRs seen for DRB1 alleles and the fewest for HLA-C alleles. In a later analysis, some 17,000 TCR beta sequences were associated with specific HLA alleles at a false discovery rate of 0.05. The authors suggested that the approach could potentially be generalized to other disease states and immunological phenotypes. The study listed 150 to 200 TCR beta chains as associated with cytomegalovirus. A later genetic analysis associated a missense DCLRE1C variant with V-gene and J-gene trimming of TCR beta chains, and an independent cohort replicated the association. Roughly uniform sequencing depth across donors was assumed in presence/absence analyses, although this assumption may not hold. A further reported finding was that TCR beta sequences accurately predicted the HLA-A and HLA-B alleles for most subjects in the first cohort. A cluster of highly shared sequence variants was judged likely to be a technical artifact of the sequencing pipeline. Most TCR sequences were observed very rarely across donors, whereas some public TCRs were present in many individuals. Correlated functional status among segregating V segments might be attributable to linkage disequilibrium, but an unknown experimental factor could not be ruled out. In vitro tests confirmed that a few of the cytomegalovirus-associated TCR beta chains recognize cytomegalovirus antigens. Strong co-occurrence of HLA alleles, especially DR and DQ, made assigning TCR associations to individual alleles difficult. In a later analysis, HLA-associated TCR beta chains were found to be more clonally expanded and to have lower generation probabilities than equally common non-associated chains. HLA typing was unavailable for some donors at each locus, so association tests used only the typed subset. CMV serostatus was the only immune exposure information available for the cohort. Because counts were too low, seventeen rarely observed V segments, including chromosome 9 orphons, were excluded from the earlier analysis of fewer than 650 of the donors. According to a later analysis, parvovirus B19, influenza, CMV and Epstein-Barr virus appeared linked to several top co-occurrence clusters. In an earlier analysis of 587 of the donors, most TCR beta V segments appeared in productive rearrangements about 87% or about 30% of the time, broadly matching IMGT annotations. In a later genetic analysis, fewer N-insertions in productive TCRs were reported among donors in an Asian-associated ancestry cluster than the approximately 670-donor mean. The classifier was reported to diagnose cytomegalovirus status with high specificity and sensitivity in both the original and validation cohorts. The cohort was sequenced for TCR beta chains only, and without alpha or paired-chain data the features that could be detected were limited. Most CMV-associated TCR beta chains appeared to be HLA-restricted in a later analysis, and the HLA associations seemed to be driven largely by CMV exposure. Some IMGT-functional V segments, including TRBV6-2 and TRBV6-3, could not be distinguished by the 87-base-pair reads and were therefore excluded.

The chain is made from TRBV2 and TRBJ2-7; 7 bases in between match TRBD2. The sequenced sample was PBMCs. The sequence derives from a woman in her forties or fifties in good health and CMV-seropositive. The bases are TGTGCCAGCGGTAGGGGAGGGACCTCCTACGAGCAGTACTTC. It encodes CASGRGGTSYEQYF.